The TCR beta chain described here comes from a study of OX40 agonist ivuxolimab in advanced cancers. Notes on the research overall: Ivuxolimab was a fully human IgG2 agonistic monoclonal antibody targeting the costimulatory receptor OX40 (CD134). Partial responses were achieved by three dose-escalation patients, of whom one had hepatocellular carcinoma and two had cutaneous melanoma. In the dose-escalation cohort, about four fifths of patients were male, and the mean age was around 65 years with a range of roughly 20 to 80. The monotherapy dose-escalation portion (N ≈ 56 patients) of the phase I ivuxolimab trial is reported in the paper. The point of sequencing TCRbeta in the periphery was to test whether ivuxolimab changed TCR sequence diversity and drove clonal T-cell expansion. Intravenous ivuxolimab was administered to patients every 2 weeks at six dose levels: 0.01, 0.1, 0.3, 1.5, 3 and 10 mg/kg. Among the 52 dose-escalation patients, about 19 had hepatocellular carcinoma, approximately 15 melanoma, 9 renal cell carcinoma and 9 head and neck cancer. Prior anti-PD-1, anti-PD-L1 or anti-CTLA-4 therapy was permitted, and checkpoint inhibitors had been received by 40% to 50% of dose-escalation patients. General findings and caveats noted by the study authors: After ivuxolimab, CD8+ T cells had more expanded clones than CD4+ T cells on average. The antigen specificity of the peripheral T cells that underwent clonal expansion was not determined. Clonal expansion of both CD4+ and CD8+ blood T cells was observed from baseline to week 6 at doses 0.1 to 3.0 mg/kg. In the 0.1-3.0 mg/kg groups, partial responders were among the patients with the lowest normalized peripheral clonal expansion, particularly in CD8+ T cells. Low levels of normalized T-cell clonal expansion were also seen in some patients who did not respond.

Patients with a history of autoimmune disease or receiving systemic immunosuppression were excluded from the trial. Peripheral blood for TCR sequencing was collected from all dose cohorts at baseline, on cycle 4 day 1, and on cycle 7 day 1. Samples were obtained from an open-label, multicenter, first-in-human phase I dose-escalation trial of ivuxolimab. Adults with locally advanced or metastatic melanoma, renal cell, hepatocellular, or head and neck squamous cell carcinoma were enrolled in the trial. Before TCR sequencing, CD4+ T cells and CD8+ T cells were sorted from peripheral blood as separate populations. As to this clone: It has no known antigen specificity. No per-base quality is available; no much larger clone lies one base away.

For sequencing of the TCRbeta CDR3 region, genomic DNA was extracted from the sorted cells. TCRbeta CDR3 regions were sequenced using the immunoSEQ Assay. The clones in this table, taken by TCRdb from immuneACCESS, are in-frame only. Not every clone is retained; where verified, under half of the shortfall comes from an unresolved V gene, and the cause of the rest is unknown. For this sample there are 81,000 or so clones; more than 75% appear just once. The ten largest make up roughly 0.44% of the sample. CDR1 LNHNV and CDR2 YYDKDF are derived from the germline V gene (reference sequence). Reading from cysteine to phenylalanine, the CDR3 counts 13 amino acids. CDR3 DNA is the only sequence kept; it has 39 bases, read in frame from the first base. V is clipped by 4 bases and J by 2 bases, and the sequence between their germline boundaries is 8 bases long.

The rearranged segments are TRBV15 and TRBJ1-2, with a tentative D gene TRBD1 over 6 matching bases. The TCR originated in an adult with an advanced solid tumor such as melanoma, head and neck, liver or kidney cancer. The starting material was CD4+ or CD8+ T cells sorted from blood, obtained in a trial of the OX40 agonist ivuxolimab. This receptor carries the CDR3 CATSTGANYGYTF. The nucleotide sequence is TGTGCCACCAGCACAGGGGCCAACTATGGCTACACCTTC.